Given below is one TCR beta chain in context. This table comes from immunoSEQ multiplex PCR, and its TCRdb copy is limited to in-frame clones, with some not included. This repertoire shows about 75,000 clones, approximately 74% found once; its top ten account for approximately 2.4%. This sample is drawn from a study of blood T cell repertoires in COVID-19. Study information: The cDNA or gDNA used as material had been derived from T cells, B-cell-depleted T cells, or PBMCs.

From germline, CDR1 is SNHLY and CDR2 FYNNEI. This CDR3 is built from 15 residues. With 6 bases clipped from V and 1 base from J, the junction kept 4 bases outside the gene matches. The receptor's source is a human donor with acute or convalescent COVID-19. The donor label of this sample is uncertain. The source material was peripheral blood. This rearrangement joins TRBV2 to TRBJ2-1; 9 bases align to TRBD1. The CDR3 DNA reads TGTGCCAGCAGGGGGACAGGGTTTTCCTACAATGAGCAGTTCTTC. This encodes CASRGTGFSYNEQFF.